The sequence of this TCR beta chain was determined in a study of post-analysis software for immune sequencing data. Study conclusions and caveats: Patients used four to six TRBV segments, including TRBV5-6, TRBV5-1 and TRBV20-1, more often than controls.

The V and J ends lost 6 bases and 8 bases respectively, with 13 bases between them. Germline V gene data show CDR1 as DFQATT and CDR2 as SNEGSKA (reference sequence). The CDR3 length is 11 residues. Details on this clonotype: Its antigen remains unknown.

TCR beta cDNA libraries had unique molecular identifiers. A single record per CDR3 protein comes from TCRdb applying MiXCR to the PCR reads. Altogether 650,000 to 900,000 distinct CDR3 sequences are present, roughly 46% being singletons, with the ten largest covering over 4.5%. This TCR came from a girl between 5 and 17 years old with multiple sclerosis. The chain joins TRBV20-1 to TRBJ1-2; D may be TRBD1 (6 bases). Sequencing was carried out using blood. Here the CDR3 reads CSAKQGGGYTF. Written as DNA, the CDR3 is TGCAGTGCCAAACAGGGTGGGGGCTACACCTTC.